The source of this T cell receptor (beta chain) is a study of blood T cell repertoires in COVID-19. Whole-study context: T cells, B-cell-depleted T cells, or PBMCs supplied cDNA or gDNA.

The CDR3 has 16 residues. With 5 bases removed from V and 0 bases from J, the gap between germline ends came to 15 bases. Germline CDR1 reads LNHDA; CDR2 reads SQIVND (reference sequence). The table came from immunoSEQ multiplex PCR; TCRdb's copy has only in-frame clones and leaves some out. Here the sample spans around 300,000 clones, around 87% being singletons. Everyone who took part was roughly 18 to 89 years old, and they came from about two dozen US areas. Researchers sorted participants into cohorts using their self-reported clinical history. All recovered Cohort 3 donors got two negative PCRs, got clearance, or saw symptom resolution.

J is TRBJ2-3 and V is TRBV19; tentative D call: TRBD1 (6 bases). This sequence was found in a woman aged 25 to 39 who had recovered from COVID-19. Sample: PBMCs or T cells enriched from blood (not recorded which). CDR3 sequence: CASSATGPWSTDTQYF. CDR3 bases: TGTGCCAGTAGTGCTACAGGGCCATGGAGCACAGATACGCAGTATTTT.